The 29 T cell receptor beta chains reported below all come from one sample, sequenced in a study of blood T cell repertoires in COVID-19. Some clones are missing from TCRdb's copy, which holds only in-frame ones; the method was immunoSEQ multiplex PCR. The sample has roughly 70,000 clones, 80% to 85% seen once. The sequenced material came from peripheral blood. The source is a woman aged 55 to 70 with acute or convalescent COVID-19.

V gene TRBV5-1 combines with J gene TRBJ1-1; a weak D match, TRBD1 (6 bases). The CDR3 runs to 14 residues. CDR1 is SGHRS, CDR2 YFSETQ, per germline. Deletions cut 2 bases from V and 7 bases from J, with 15 bases between. The CDR3 sequence: CASSLTQGTYEAFF. CDR3 coding DNA: TGCGCCAGCAGCTTAACACAGGGAACTTATGAAGCTTTCTTT.

This rearrangement joins TRBV9 to TRBJ2-2, with a tentative D call TRBD1 (6 bases). CDR1 and CDR2 (germline): SGDLS, YYNGEE. The CDR3 runs 16 residues. V lost 4 bases and J 1 base, leaving 14 bases between the germline ends. The CDR3, as DNA: TGTGCCAGCAGCCCCACAGGGTCGAGGAACACCGGGGAGCTGTTTTTT. This codes for CASSPTGSRNTGELFF. The complete variable domain, with remaining parts taken from reference TRBV9 and TRBJ2-2, reads DSGVTQTPKHLITATGQRVTLRCSPRSGDLSVYWYQQSLDQGLQFLIQYYNGEERAKGNILERFSAQQFPDLHSELNLSSLELGDSALYFCASSPTGSRNTGELFFGEGSRLTVL.

The CDR3 sequence: CASSFEKAGWYGYTF. CDR3 DNA sequence: TGTGCCAGCAGCTTCGAGAAGGCAGGGTGGTATGGCTACACCTTC. J is TRBJ1-2 and V is TRBV11-2; tentative D call: TRBD1 (5 bases). The CDR3 length is 15 residues. The V end lost 3 bases, the J end lost 5 bases, and 16 bases lay between the germline ends. Germline V lookup: CDR1 SGHAT, CDR2 FQNNGV.

The chain carries TRBV6-1 and TRBJ1-1, with 8 nucleotides matching TRBD1. The CDR3 runs to 15 residues. V dropped 2 bases and J dropped 4; count of bases not matched to a gene: 6. Germline V gene data show CDR1 as MNHNS and CDR2 as SASEGT. Here the CDR3 reads CASSEYQGASTEAFF. CDR3 DNA sequence: TGTGCCAGCAGTGAATATCAGGGGGCGAGCACTGAAGCTTTCTTT.

The rearrangement uses TRBV5-1 and TRBJ1-4, with a weak D call TRBD1 (5 bases). Per germline, CDR1 SGHRS and CDR2 YFSETQ. Trimming took 1 base from V and 11 from J, leaving 18 bases between them. The CDR3 length is 15 residues. The CDR3 is CASSLTQAGGAKLFF. CDR3 sequence (DNA): TGCGCCAGCAGCTTGACCCAAGCCGGAGGGGCTAAACTGTTTTTT.

This clone was recorded once. The J gene is TRBJ1-2, the V gene TRBV7-2; 10 positions match TRBD1. The junction had 7 bases not matched to a gene; V was cut back by 5 bases and J by 4 bases. The germline V gene encodes CDR1 SGHTA and CDR2 FQGNSA. The CDR3 is made up of 15 amino acids. The CDR3 protein is CASSPGQGGGYGYTF. In nucleotides, the CDR3 is TGTGCCAGCAGCCCCGGACAGGGGGGGGGCTATGGCTACACCTTC.

V gene TRBV3-1 (or the pseudogene TRBV3-2) combines with J gene TRBJ1-1, with a weak D call TRBD1 (5 bases). Germline CDR1 and CDR2: LGHDT and YNNKEL (reference sequence). This CDR3 is 13 amino acids long. V lost 0 bases, J lost 6 bases, and 8 bases lay in between. CDR3 residues: CASSQDGASEAFF. The CDR3 coding sequence is TGTGCCAGCAGCCAAGATGGGGCATCTGAAGCTTTCTTT.

The gene calls are TRBV3-1 (or the pseudogene TRBV3-2) and TRBJ2-1; 15 positions match TRBD2. This CDR3 has 17 residues. V lost 7 bases to trimming and J lost 1 base; unmatched junction nucleotides: 5. Germline V gene data show CDR1 as LGHDT and CDR2 as YNNKEL (reference sequence). The CDR3, as DNA: TGTGCCAGCACTCGGACTAGCGGGGGGGGTTCCTACAATGAGCAGTTCTTC. Residues: CASTRTSGGGSYNEQFF.

The chain joins TRBV18 to TRBJ2-1; 10 bases align to TRBD1. V trimming: 6 bases; J trimming: 10 bases; junction bases outside the gene matches: 15. The CDR3 consists of 16 residues. Per the germline V gene, CDR1 is KGHSH and CDR2 is LQKENI. CDR3 in DNA: TGTGCCAGCTCCAAACAGCCCGGACAGGGGGGAGGAGAGCAGTTCTTC. It translates to CASSKQPGQGGGEQFF.

The CDR3 region has the DNA TGCAGTGCTAGTATGGCGACAGGGCTCAATCAGCCCCAGCATTTT. Residues: CSASMATGLNQPQHF. This rearrangement joins TRBV20-1 to TRBJ1-5; 7 positions match TRBD1. V lost 3 bases, J lost 3 bases, and 8 bases stayed unmatched. There are 15 residues in the CDR3. Germline V gene data show CDR1 as DFQATT and CDR2 as SNEGSKA (reference sequence).

The chain employs TRBV6-6 and TRBJ1-2; D call uncertain. V was cut by 5 bases and J by 4 bases, with 8 bases left in between. The germline V gene has CDR1 MNHNY and CDR2 SVGAGI (reference sequence). The CDR3 is 12 amino acids. CDR3 sequence reads: CASSPTGYGYTF. As DNA, the CDR3 is TGTGCCAGCAGTCCCACTGGCTATGGCTACACCTTC.

The genes are TRBV19 and TRBJ2-7; a weak D match, TRBD2 (5 bases). There are 16 residues in the CDR3. CDR1 and CDR2 (germline): LNHDA, SQIVND (reference sequence). V lost 0 bases and J 3 bases, leaving 15 bases between the germline ends. CDR3 sequence reads: CASSIDHGSSFYEQYF. CDR3 sequence (DNA): TGTGCCAGTAGTATAGATCACGGGTCTAGCTTCTACGAGCAGTACTTC.

This clone turned up a few times. The chain employs TRBV4-2 and TRBJ2-7; 9 bases agree with TRBD1. The CDR3 loop spans 15 amino acids. Germline assignment: CDR1 LGHNA and CDR2 YNFKEQ. J was trimmed by 0 bases and V by 3 bases; bases with no gene match: 3. The CDR3 reads CASSQGQGVSYEQYF. CDR3 bases: TGTGCCAGCAGCCAGGGACAGGGTGTCTCCTACGAGCAGTACTTC.

The chain recombines TRBV27 with TRBJ2-1; 14 bases align to TRBD2. The germline V gene encodes CDR1 MNHEY and CDR2 SMNVEV (reference sequence). V lost 4 bases, J lost 4 bases, and 6 bases stayed unmatched. The CDR3 sequence is 17 residues long. In DNA form, the CDR3 reads TGTGCCAGCAGTTCCCGACTAGCGGGGGGGGGTTACAATGAGCAGTTCTTC. Translating it yields CASSSRLAGGGYNEQFF.

The chain combines TRBV7-3 with TRBJ2-1; 11 bases agree with TRBD2. V dropped 3 bases and J dropped 4; count of bases not matched to a gene: 2. The CDR3 totals 15 residues. Germline V CDR1 and CDR2: SGHTA, FQGTGA. The CDR3 region has the DNA TGTGCCAGCAGCTTTACTAGCGGGGGATACAATGAGCAGTTCTTC. Amino acids: CASSFTSGGYNEQFF.

The rearrangement joins TRBV10-2 to TRBJ2-1, with a tentative D call TRBD2 (5 bases). The germline V and J ends were trimmed by 2 bases and 0 bases, with 8 bases remaining between them. The length of the CDR3 is 15 residues. Per the germline V gene, CDR1 is WSHSY and CDR2 is SAAADI. Written as DNA, the CDR3 is TGCGCCAGCAGTGAGGGGAGTAGCTCCTACAATGAGCAGTTCTTC. Residues: CASSEGSSSYNEQFF.

The gene calls are TRBV3-1 (or the pseudogene TRBV3-2) and TRBJ2-1; TRBD2 agrees at 9 bases. The CDR3 length is 14 residues. With V trimmed by 4 bases and J by 7 bases, 5 bases remained unmatched. CDR1 is LGHDT and CDR2 is YNNKEL in the germline V gene (reference sequence). The CDR3 DNA reads as TGTGCCAGCAGCCTAGCGGGGGTCCTGAATGAGCAGTTCTTC. It is translated as CASSLAGVLNEQFF.

V gene TRBV18 combines with J gene TRBJ1-2; a weak D match, TRBD1 (5 bases). This CDR3 is built from 16 residues. Germline-derived CDR1 and CDR2 are KGHSH and LQKENI. V was clipped by 0 bases and J by 7 bases, with 18 bases between them. The CDR3 sequence: CASSPPQGGRESGYTF. Written as DNA, the CDR3 is TGTGCCAGCTCACCACCGCAGGGAGGGCGGGAGAGTGGCTACACCTTC. The variable domain in full, completed from reference TRBV18 and TRBJ1-2, reads NAGVMQNPRHLVRRRGQEARLRCSPMKGHSHVYWYRQLPEEGLKFMVYLQKENIIDESGMPKERFSAEFPKEGPSILRIQQVVRGDSAAYFCASSPPQGGRESGYTFGSGTRLTVV.

The chain combines TRBV11-2 with TRBJ1-1; possible D gene TRBD1, 5 bases. V was shortened by 0 bases and J by 6 bases, with 14 bases between the two germline ends. CDR1 is SGHAT, CDR2 FQNNGV, per germline. CDR3 size: 15 residues. The CDR3 reads CASSLEAGPAAEAFF. CDR3 sequence (DNA): TGTGCCAGCAGCTTAGAAGCGGGGCCGGCCGCTGAAGCTTTCTTT.

The chain carries TRBV12-3 or TRBV12-4 and TRBJ2-7; 7 positions match TRBD1. The CDR3 contains 13 residues. V trimming: 6 bases; J trimming: 7 bases; junction bases outside the gene matches: 9. The CDR3 region is CASRRGQALEQYF. Written as DNA, the CDR3 is TGTGCCAGCAGACGCGGACAGGCCCTAGAGCAGTACTTC.

This clone appeared a single time. The chain recombines TRBV5-5 with TRBJ1-4; D might be TRBD1 (6 bases). The CDR3 is made up of 16 amino acids. The germline V and J ends were trimmed by 3 bases and 8 bases, with 20 bases remaining between them. The germline CDR1 and CDR2 sequences are SGHKS and YYEKEE (reference sequence). The CDR3 DNA sequence: TGTGCCAGCAGCTCCCGCGGGGGGCGGTTAGGCGAAAAACTGTTTTTT. Amino acid sequence: CASSSRGGRLGEKLFF.

This sequence joins TRBV3-1 (or the pseudogene TRBV3-2) and TRBJ1-2; D not certain. This CDR3 region has 13 residues. V gave up 2 bases and J gave up 4 bases, with 8 bases separating them. Germline CDR1 is LGHDT and CDR2 is YNNKEL (reference sequence). CDR3 amino acids: CASSQISFYGYTF. For the CDR3, the DNA is TGTGCCAGCAGCCAAATTTCGTTCTATGGCTACACCTTC.

This sequence joins TRBV14 and TRBJ2-2; TRBD2 agrees at 10 bases. The junction had 10 bases not matched to a gene; V was cut back by 1 base and J by 8 bases. Germline V CDR1 and CDR2: SGHDN, FVKESK. The length of the CDR3 is 17 residues. As DNA, the CDR3 is TGTGCCAGCAGCCAAGGAACTAGCGGGGCATCATGGGGGGAGCTGTTTTTT. This translates into CASSQGTSGASWGELFF.

The V gene is TRBV3-1 (or the pseudogene TRBV3-2), the J gene TRBJ1-3, with D hard to call. Germline CDR1 and CDR2: LGHDT and YNNKEL (reference sequence). Trimming left V 1 base short and J 4 bases short, with 14 bases between. This CDR3 is built from 16 residues. In DNA form, the CDR3 reads TGTGCCAGCAGCCAAGTAGGAGGACTCGCCGGAAACACCATATATTTT. Protein sequence: CASSQVGGLAGNTIYF.

This chain connects TRBV9 to TRBJ2-2; 7 nucleotides line up with TRBD1. Trimming cost V 1 base and J 2 bases; bases outside gene matches: 5. CDR1 is SGDLS, CDR2 YYNGEE, per germline. The CDR3 is made up of 16 amino acids. CDR3 region: CASSVSGQINTGELFF. CDR3 nucleotide sequence: TGTGCCAGCAGCGTATCGGGACAGATAAACACCGGGGAGCTGTTTTTT.

By sample fraction, this clone is medium-sized. This chain joins TRBV7-7 and TRBJ1-1; maybe TRBD1 (6 bases). Looked up from germline, CDR1 is SSHAT and CDR2 is FNYEAQ (reference sequence). The CDR3 length is 15 residues. With 5 bases removed from V and 3 bases from J, the gap between germline ends came to 16 bases. The CDR3 reads CASSPTGLWYTEAFF. Here the CDR3 DNA reads TGTGCCAGCAGCCCCACAGGGCTCTGGTACACTGAAGCTTTCTTT.

As DNA, the CDR3 is TGTGCCAGCAGCCCGAGCTGGACTAGCGGGGGGTATGAGCAGTTCTTC. It specifies CASSPSWTSGGYEQFF. The chain employs TRBV7-2 and TRBJ2-1; 14 nucleotides align to TRBD2. V lost 5 bases, J lost 8 bases, and 8 bases stayed unmatched. The CDR3 runs 16 residues. Germline assignment: CDR1 SGHTA and CDR2 FQGNSA.

The rearrangement joins TRBV4-2 to TRBJ2-3, with D possibly TRBD2 on 6 matching bases. Germline assignment: CDR1 LGHNA and CDR2 YNFKEQ. The CDR3 runs 19 residues. V gave up 1 base and J gave up 0 bases, with 20 bases separating them. The CDR3 coding sequence is TGTGCCAGCAGCCAAGGGTTTAGGACTACAAGGGCTAGCACAGATACGCAGTATTTT. Its protein product is CASSQGFRTTRASTDTQYF.

V is TRBV5-1 and J is TRBJ2-1; TRBD2 matches 7 bases. Germline assignment: CDR1 SGHRS and CDR2 YFSETQ. The V gene end was trimmed by 0 bases and the J gene end by 7 bases; junction bases not matched to a gene: 4. This CDR3 comprises 14 residues. The CDR3 DNA reads as TGCGCCAGCAGCTTGGAGGCTAGCGGTAATGAGCAGTTCTTC. This encodes CASSLEASGNEQFF.